This note documents a single T cell receptor beta chain sequence. Its antigen is not known. This CDR3 is 15 amino acids long. CDR1 is SGHRS and CDR2 is YFSETQ in the germline V gene. Unmatched junction bases numbered 7, after V lost 6 bases and J lost 1 base. The data derive from a study of shared clonotypes between healthy human individuals. The study, taken as a whole, reports: Among the subsets, naive ones generally showed larger estimated richness than memory ones.

Study processing details: Filtering differed for immunoSEQ, which gave only junction sequences without quality scores. Generated by immunoSEQ multiplex PCR, the TCRdb table keeps only in-frame clones and is missing some. The DNA gave D and trimming, while V, J and clone size come from that table. The table records approximately 2,000,000 clones, 85% to 95% of them present only once. HIV-negative, healthy adults without recent acute infections or vaccinations were the donors. Memory CD4+ cells were the fraction left after CD45RA+ naive selection. The rearrangement joins TRBV5-1 to TRBJ1-2, with TRBD1 matching 9 bases. The TCR sequence derives from a man aged 18 to 30 in good health. Some clones in this sample may be carry-over from other donors' samples. Input material: naive CD4+ T cells from PBMCs. Indicated subset: CD45RA+ positively selected. The CDR3 coding sequence is TGCGCCAGCACTGCCGGGGACAGGGATAACTATGGCTACACCTTC. As protein: CASTAGDRDNYGYTF.